Sequencing of this TCR beta chain was carried out in a study of PD-L1 blockade in urothelial cancer. Overall study context: Specimens of blood held a median count of about 150,000 T cells. Notes on the study in general: Sub-median blood TCR clonality before treatment predicted longer survival.

As concerns this clone: The antigen remains undetermined.

Synthetic TCR analog templates were spiked into each PCR. Generated by immunoSEQ multiplex PCR, the TCRdb table keeps only in-frame clones and is missing some. Among about 83,000 clones listed, approximately 90% were seen once. The receptor was derived from a woman aged 70 to 79 with urothelial cancer. Sequenced here: PBMCs, sampled around atezolizumab (anti-PD-L1) treatment.

Here the CDR3 DNA reads TGCGCCAGCAGTTTCCTAGCGGGGGGGCCAACGCAGTTCTTC. Protein product: CASSFLAGGPTQFF. J is TRBJ2-1 and V is TRBV5-1, with 12 bases lining up with TRBD2. Germline CDR1 reads SGHRS; CDR2 reads YFSETQ. The V and J ends lost 5 bases and 12 bases, in that order; junction bases with no gene match: 9. This CDR3 region has 14 residues.